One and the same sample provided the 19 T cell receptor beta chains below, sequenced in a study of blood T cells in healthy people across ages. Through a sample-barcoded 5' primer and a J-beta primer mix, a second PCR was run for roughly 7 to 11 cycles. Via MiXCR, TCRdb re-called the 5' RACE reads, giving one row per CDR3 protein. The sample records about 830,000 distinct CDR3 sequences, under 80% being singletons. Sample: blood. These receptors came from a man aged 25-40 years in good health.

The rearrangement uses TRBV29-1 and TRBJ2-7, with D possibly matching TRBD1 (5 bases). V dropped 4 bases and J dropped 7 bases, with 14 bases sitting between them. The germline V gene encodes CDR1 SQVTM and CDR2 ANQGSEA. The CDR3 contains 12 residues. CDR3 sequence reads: CSVGRVWDEQYF. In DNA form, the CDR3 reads TGCAGCGTTGGCAGGGTATGGGATGAGCAGTACTTC.

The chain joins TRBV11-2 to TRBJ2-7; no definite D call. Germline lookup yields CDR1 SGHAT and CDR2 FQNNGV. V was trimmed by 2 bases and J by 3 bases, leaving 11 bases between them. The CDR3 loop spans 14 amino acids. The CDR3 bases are TGTGCCAGCAGCTTAATCCGAGGCCACTACGAGCAGTACTTC. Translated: CASSLIRGHYEQYF.

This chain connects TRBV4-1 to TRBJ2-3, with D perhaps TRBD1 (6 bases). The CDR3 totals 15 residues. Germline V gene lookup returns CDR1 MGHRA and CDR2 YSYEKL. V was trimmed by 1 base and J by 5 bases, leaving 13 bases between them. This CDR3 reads CASSQGHRAQDTQYF. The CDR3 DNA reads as TGCGCCAGCAGCCAAGGTCACAGGGCGCAAGATACGCAGTATTTT.

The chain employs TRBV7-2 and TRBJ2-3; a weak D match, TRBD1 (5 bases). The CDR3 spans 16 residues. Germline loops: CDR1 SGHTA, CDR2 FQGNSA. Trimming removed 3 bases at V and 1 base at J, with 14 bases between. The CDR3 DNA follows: TGTGCCAGCAGCTTCAGGGCAGGTATCGGCACAGATACGCAGTATTTT. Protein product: CASSFRAGIGTDTQYF. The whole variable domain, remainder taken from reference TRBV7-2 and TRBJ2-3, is GAGVSQSPSNKVTEKGKDVELRCDPISGHTALYWYRQSLGQGLEFLIYFQGNSAPDKSGLPSDRFSAERTGGSVSTLTIQRTQQEDSAVYLCASSFRAGIGTDTQYFGPGTRLTVL.

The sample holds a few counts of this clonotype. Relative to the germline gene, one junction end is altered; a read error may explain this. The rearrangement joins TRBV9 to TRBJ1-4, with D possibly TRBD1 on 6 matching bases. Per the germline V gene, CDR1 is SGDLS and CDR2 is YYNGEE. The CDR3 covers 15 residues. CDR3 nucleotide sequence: TGTGCCAGCAACGTAGGGGGAGCAACTAATGAAAAACTGTTTTTT. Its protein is CASNVGGATNEKLFF.

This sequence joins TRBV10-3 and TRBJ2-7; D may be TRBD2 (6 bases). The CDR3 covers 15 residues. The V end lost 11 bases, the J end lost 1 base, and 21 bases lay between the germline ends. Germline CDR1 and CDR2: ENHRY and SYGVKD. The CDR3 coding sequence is TGTGCCGCGGTAGGAGCATTTAGCGGTTCCTACGAGCAGTACTTC. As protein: CAAVGAFSGSYEQYF.

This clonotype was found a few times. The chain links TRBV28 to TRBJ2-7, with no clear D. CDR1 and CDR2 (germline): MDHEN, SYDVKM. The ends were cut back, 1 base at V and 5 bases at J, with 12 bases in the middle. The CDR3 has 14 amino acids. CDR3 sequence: CASSLSHLTNEQYF. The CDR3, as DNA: TGTGCCAGCAGTTTATCCCATCTCACGAACGAGCAGTACTTC.

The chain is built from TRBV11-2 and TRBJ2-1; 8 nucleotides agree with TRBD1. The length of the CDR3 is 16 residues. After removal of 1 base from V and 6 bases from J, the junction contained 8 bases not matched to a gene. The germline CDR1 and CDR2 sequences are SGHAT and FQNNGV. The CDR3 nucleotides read TGTGCCAGCAGCTTAGGGACAGGGTTTTTTCGCAATGAGCAGTTCTTC. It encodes CASSLGTGFFRNEQFF.

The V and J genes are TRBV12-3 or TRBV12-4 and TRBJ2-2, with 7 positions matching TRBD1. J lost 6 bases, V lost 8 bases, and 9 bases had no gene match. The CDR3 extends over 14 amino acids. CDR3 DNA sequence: TGTGCCAGCGGCGTGGGGCAGGGGGCCGGGGAGCTGTTTTTT. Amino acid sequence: CASGVGQGAGELFF.

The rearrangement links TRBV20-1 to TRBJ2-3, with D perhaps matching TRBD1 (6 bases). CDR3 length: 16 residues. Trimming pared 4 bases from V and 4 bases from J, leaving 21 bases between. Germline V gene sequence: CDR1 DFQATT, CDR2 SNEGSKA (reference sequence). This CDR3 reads CSATSPGVWSPDTQYF. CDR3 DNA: TGCAGTGCTACATCACCAGGGGTTTGGTCCCCAGATACGCAGTATTTT.

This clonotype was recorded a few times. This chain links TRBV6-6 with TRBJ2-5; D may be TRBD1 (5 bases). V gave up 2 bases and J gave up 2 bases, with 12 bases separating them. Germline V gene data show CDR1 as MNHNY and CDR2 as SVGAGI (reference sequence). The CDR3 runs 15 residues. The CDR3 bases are TGTGCCAGCAGTTACCGGGCAGGGCCTCAAGAGACCCAGTACTTC. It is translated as CASSYRAGPQETQYF.

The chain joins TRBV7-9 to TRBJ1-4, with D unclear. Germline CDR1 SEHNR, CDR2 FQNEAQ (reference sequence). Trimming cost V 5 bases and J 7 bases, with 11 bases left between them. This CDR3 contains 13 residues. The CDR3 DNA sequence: TGTGCCAGCAGCCCCGCCGCCGTTGAAAAACTGTTTTTT. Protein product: CASSPAAVEKLFF.

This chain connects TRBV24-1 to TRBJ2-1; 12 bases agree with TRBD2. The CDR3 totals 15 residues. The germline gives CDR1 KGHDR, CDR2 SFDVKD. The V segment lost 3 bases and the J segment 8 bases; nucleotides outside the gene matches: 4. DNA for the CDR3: TGTGCCACCAGTGATACTAGCGGGAGGTGGGATGAGCAGTTCTTC. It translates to CATSDTSGRWDEQFF.

CDR3 protein: CASSQDMVGQEPGTGSNGYTF. The CDR3 nucleotides read TGCGCCAGCAGCCAAGATATGGTAGGGCAGGAACCGGGCACCGGGTCAAATGGCTACACCTTC. The rearrangement joins TRBV4-3 to TRBJ1-2, with D hard to call. The CDR3 has 21 amino acids. V was shortened by 0 bases and J by 6 bases, with 32 bases between the two germline ends. Per germline, CDR1 LGHNA and CDR2 YSLEER.

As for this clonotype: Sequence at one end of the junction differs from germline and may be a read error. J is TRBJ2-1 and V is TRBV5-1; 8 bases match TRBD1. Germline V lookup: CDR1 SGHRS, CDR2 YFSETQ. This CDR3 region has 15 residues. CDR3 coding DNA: TGCGCCAGCAGCGAGGACAGGGACAGCGTGGATGAGCTGTTCTTC. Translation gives CASSEDRDSVDELFF.

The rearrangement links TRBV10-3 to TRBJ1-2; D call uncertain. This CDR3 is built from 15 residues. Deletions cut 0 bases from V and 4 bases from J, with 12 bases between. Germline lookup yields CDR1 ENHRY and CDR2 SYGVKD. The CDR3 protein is CAISESPGVTYGYTF. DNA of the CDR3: TGTGCCATCAGTGAGTCGCCAGGCGTAACCTATGGCTACACCTTC.

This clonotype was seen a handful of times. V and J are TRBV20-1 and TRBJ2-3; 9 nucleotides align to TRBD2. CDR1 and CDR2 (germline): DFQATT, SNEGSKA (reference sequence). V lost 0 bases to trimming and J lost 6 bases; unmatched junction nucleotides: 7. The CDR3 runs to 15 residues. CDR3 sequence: CSARDDSGGVDTQYF. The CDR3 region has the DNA TGCAGTGCTAGAGATGATAGCGGGGGCGTGGATACGCAGTATTTT.

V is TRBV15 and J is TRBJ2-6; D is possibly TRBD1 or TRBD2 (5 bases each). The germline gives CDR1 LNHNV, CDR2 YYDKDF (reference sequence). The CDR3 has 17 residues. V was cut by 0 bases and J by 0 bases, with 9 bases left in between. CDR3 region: CATSRDRGVSGANVLTF. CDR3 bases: TGTGCCACCAGCAGAGATCGAGGGGTCTCTGGGGCCAACGTCCTGACTTTC.

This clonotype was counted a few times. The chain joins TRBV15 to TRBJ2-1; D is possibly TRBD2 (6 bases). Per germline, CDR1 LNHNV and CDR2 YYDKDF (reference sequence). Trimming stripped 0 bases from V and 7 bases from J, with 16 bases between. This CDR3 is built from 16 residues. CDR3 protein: CATSRDMAGRYNEQFF. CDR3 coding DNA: TGTGCCACCAGCAGAGATATGGCGGGGAGGTATAATGAGCAGTTCTTC.